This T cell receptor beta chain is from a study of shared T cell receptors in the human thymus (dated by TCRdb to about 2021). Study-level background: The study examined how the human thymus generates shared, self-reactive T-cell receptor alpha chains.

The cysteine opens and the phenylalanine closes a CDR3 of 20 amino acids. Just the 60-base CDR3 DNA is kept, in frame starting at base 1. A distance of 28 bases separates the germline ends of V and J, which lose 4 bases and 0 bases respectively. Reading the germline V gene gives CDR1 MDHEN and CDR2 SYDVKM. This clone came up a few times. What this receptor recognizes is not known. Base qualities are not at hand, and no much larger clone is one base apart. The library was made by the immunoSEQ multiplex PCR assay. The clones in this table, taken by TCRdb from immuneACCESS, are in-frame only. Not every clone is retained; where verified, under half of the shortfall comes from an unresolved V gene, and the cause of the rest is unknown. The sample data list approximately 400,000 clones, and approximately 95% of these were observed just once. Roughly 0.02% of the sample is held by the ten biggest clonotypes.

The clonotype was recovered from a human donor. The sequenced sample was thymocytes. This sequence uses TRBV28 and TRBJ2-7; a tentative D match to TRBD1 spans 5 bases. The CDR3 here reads CASSWGFSAGPLKSSYEQYF. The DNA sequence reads TGTGCCAGCAGTTGGGGCTTTTCGGCAGGTCCTCTGAAGAGCTCCTACGAGCAGTACTTC.